What follows is one T cell receptor (beta chain) and its context. Its antigen is as yet unknown. The template was genomic DNA from peripheral blood, not RNA. This sample was included in a study of T cell repertoires in aging, cancer and after chemotherapy. Background on the study: Over several months to years, re-sampled healthy donor repertoires clearly shared clones.

Findings of the study overall: Median generation probability rose over the chemotherapy interval in each cancer cohort, suggesting rebound thymic output. Untreated cancer patients had significantly lower blood TCR diversity than age-matched healthy donors.

A mixed TRB-A/B primer pool amplified rearranged TRB by multiplex touch-down PCR. TCRdb called the multiplex PCR reads again in MiXCR, with one record for every CDR3 protein. The sample has 9,500 to 11,000 distinct CDR3 sequences, around 40% seen once. The CDR3 has 13 residues. The ends were cut back, 2 bases at V and 6 bases at J, with 10 bases in the middle. The germline gives CDR1 GTSNPN, CDR2 SVGIG (reference sequence). The specimen was blood. The TCR originated in a human donor in good health. The V gene is TRBV30, the J gene TRBJ2-2; D uncertain. CDR3 sequence reads: CAWSRVYSGELFF. CDR3 nucleotide sequence: TGTGCCTGGAGTCGGGTATATTCCGGGGAGCTGTTTTTT.